In its sample, the clone carrying this TCR beta chain was seen a few times. Its target is unknown. The data were obtained in a study of early T cells in non-severe SARS-CoV-2 infection. Study-level information: Sequencing of unsorted whole blood was done on bulk RNA, leaving chains unpaired.

Whole-study results and caveats: Clonotype matching in VDJdb favored anti-spike CD8 responses and did not capture private and CD4 specificities.

CDR1 SGHRS and CDR2 YFSETQ come from the germline V gene. This CDR3 contains 14 residues. V was pared by 4 bases and J by 3 bases, with 13 bases between. Individually, cDNA molecules had unique molecular identifiers attached to them. One entry per CDR3 protein results from TCRdb running MiXCR on the 5' RACE reads. The repertoire holds approximately 100,000 distinct CDR3 sequences, with about 11% as singletons. The sample taken for sequencing was whole blood. The clonotype comes from an adult who was a healthcare worker with PCR-confirmed SARS-CoV-2 infection or an uninfected control (not recorded which). The chain links TRBV5-1 to TRBJ1-2; a weak D match, TRBD1 (5 bases). This chain's CDR3 is CASSLIRGDYGYTF. In DNA, the CDR3 is TGCGCCAGCAGCCTAATTAGGGGCGACTATGGCTACACCTTC.